This T cell receptor (beta chain) came from a study of spatial heterogeneity in lung cancer. Study-wide points: One measure, the expanded intratumoral alpha and beta TCR count, tracked tumor mutation counts.

In regard to this clonotype: The target antigen is unknown.

TCRdb reprocessed the 5' RACE reads via MiXCR and lists one record per CDR3 protein. Found here are some 20,000 distinct CDR3 sequences, 6% to 7.5% of them singletons; the top ten hold 20% to 25%. Time point reported: sample taken at primary tumor resection. Unsorted whole RNA samples from tumor, nontumor lung or frozen PBMC were sequenced. The sequenced sample was lung tumor tissue, obtained at surgery. This receptor was obtained from a female donor with early-stage non-small cell lung cancer.

In nucleotides, the CDR3 is TGTGCCTGGAGTGTAATCTCCGGGACGGATGGCTACACCTTC. Translated, it gives CAWSVISGTDGYTF. The chain carries TRBV30 and TRBJ1-2; tentatively, D is TRBD1 (5 bases). The V end lost 0 bases, the J end lost 6 bases, and 14 bases lay between the germline ends. The CDR3 spans 14 residues. Per germline, CDR1 GTSNPN and CDR2 SVGIG (reference sequence).